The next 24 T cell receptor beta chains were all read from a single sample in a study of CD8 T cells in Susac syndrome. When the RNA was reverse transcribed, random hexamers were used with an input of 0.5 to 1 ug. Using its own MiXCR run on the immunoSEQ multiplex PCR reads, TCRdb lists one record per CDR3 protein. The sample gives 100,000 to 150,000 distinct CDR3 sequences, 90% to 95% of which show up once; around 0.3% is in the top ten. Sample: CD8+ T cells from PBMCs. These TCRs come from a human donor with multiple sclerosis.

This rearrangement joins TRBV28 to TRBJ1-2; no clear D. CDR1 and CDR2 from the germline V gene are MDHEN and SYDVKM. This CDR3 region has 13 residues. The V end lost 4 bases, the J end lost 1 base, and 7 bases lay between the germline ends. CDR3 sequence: CASSWNSNYGYTF. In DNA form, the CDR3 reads TGTGCCAGCAGTTGGAACAGTAACTATGGCTACACCTTC.

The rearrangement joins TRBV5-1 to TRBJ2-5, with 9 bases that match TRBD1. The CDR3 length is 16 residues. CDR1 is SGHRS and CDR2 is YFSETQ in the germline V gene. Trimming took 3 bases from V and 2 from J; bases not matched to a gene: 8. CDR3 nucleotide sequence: TGCGCCAGCAGCTGGCCCCGACAGGGGGAACAAGAGACCCAGTACTTC. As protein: CASSWPRQGEQETQYF.

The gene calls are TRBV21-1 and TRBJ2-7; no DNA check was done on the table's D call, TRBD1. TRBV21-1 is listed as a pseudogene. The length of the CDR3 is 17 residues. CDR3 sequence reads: CASSKGDRGIFSYEQYV. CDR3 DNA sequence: TGTGCCAGCAGCAAAGGCGACAGGGGTATTTTCTCCTACGAGCAGTACGTC.

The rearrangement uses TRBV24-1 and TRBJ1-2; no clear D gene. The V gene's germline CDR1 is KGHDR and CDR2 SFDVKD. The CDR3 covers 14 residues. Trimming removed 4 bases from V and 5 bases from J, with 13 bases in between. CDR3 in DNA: TGTGCCACCAGTGACCCCGGACTGTCTTATGGCTACACCTTC. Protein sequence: CATSDPGLSYGYTF.

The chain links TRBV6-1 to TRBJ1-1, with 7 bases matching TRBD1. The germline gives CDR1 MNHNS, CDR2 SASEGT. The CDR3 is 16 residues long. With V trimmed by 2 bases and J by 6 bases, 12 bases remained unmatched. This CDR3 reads CASSESRGPRVAEAFF. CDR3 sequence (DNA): TGTGCCAGCAGTGAATCAAGGGGGCCTAGGGTGGCTGAAGCTTTCTTT.

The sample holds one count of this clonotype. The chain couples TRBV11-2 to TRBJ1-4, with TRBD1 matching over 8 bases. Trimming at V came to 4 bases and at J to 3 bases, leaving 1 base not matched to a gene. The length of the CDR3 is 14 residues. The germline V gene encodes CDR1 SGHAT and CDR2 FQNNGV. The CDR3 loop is CASSSDRANEKLFF. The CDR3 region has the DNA TGTGCCAGCAGCTCGGACAGGGCTAATGAAAAACTGTTTTTT.

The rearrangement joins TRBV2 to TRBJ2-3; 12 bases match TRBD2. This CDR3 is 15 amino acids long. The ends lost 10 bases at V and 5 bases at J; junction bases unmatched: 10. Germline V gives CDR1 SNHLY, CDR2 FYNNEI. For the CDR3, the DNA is TGTGCCATCGCGACTAGCGGGAGAGGAGGAGATACGCAGTATTTT. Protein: CAIATSGRGGDTQYF.

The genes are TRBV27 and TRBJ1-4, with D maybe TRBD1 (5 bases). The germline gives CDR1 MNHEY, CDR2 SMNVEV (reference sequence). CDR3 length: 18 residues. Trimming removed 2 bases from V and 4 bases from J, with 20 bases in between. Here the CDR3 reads CASSLRAPHTGLNEKLFF. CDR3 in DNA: TGTGCCAGCAGTTTACGAGCTCCCCATACAGGACTTAATGAAAAACTGTTTTTT.

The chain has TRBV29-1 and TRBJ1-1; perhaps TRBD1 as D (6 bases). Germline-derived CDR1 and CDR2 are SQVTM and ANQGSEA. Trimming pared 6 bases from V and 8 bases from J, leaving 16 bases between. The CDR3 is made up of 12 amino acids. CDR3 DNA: TGCAGCGTGGGAGAGGACAGCCCGGAAGCTTTCTTT. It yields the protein CSVGEDSPEAFF.

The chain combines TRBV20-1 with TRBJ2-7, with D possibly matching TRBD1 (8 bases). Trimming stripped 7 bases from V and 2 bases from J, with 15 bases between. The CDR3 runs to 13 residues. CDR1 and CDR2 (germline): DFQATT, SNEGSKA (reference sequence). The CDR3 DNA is TGCAGTGTCCGGACAGGGACTACCTACGAGCAGTACTTC. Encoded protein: CSVRTGTTYEQYF.

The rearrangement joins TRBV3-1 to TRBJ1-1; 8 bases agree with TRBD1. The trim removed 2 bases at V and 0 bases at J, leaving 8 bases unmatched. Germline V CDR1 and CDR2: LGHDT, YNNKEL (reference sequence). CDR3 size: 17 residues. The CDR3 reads CASSQRDRTPMNTEAFF. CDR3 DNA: TGTGCCAGCAGCCAAAGGGACAGGACTCCTATGAACACTGAAGCTTTCTTT.

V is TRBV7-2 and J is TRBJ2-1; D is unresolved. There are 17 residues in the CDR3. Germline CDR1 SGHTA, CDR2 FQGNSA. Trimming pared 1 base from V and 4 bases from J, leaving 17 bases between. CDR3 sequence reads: CASSLGFGPILYNEQFF. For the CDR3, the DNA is TGTGCCAGCAGCTTAGGATTCGGACCGATACTTTACAATGAGCAGTTCTTC.

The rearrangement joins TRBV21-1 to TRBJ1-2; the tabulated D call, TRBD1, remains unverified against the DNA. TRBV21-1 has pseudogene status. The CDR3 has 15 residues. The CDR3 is CASSKARVTRYGYTF. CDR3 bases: TGTGCCAGCAGCAAAGCCAGGGTAACTCGGTATGGCTACACCTTC.

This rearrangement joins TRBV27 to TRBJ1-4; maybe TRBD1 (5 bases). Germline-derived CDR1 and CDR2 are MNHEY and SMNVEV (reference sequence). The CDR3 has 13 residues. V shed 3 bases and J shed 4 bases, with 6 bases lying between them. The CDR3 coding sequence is TGTGCCAGCAGTTTCAGGGATAATGAAAAACTGTTTTTT. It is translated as CASSFRDNEKLFF.

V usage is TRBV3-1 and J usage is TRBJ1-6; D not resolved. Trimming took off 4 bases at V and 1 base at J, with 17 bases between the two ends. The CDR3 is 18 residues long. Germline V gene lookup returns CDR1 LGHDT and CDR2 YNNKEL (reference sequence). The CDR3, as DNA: TGTGCCAGCAGCCCGAGCGGGGTTCTGGATTCCTATAATTCACCCCTCCACTTT. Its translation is CASSPSGVLDSYNSPLHF. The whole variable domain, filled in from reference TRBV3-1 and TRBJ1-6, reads DTAVSQTPKYLVTQMGNDKSIKCEQNLGHDTMYWYKQDSKKFLKIMFSYNNKELIINETVPNRFSPKSPDKAHLNLHINSLELGDSAVYFCASSPSGVLDSYNSPLHFGNGTRLTVT.

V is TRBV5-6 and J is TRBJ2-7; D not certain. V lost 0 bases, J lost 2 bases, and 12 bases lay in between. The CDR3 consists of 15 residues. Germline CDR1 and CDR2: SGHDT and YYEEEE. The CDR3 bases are TGTGCCAGCAGCTTGGACACGAAAAGGCCCTACGAGCAGTACTTC. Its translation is CASSLDTKRPYEQYF.

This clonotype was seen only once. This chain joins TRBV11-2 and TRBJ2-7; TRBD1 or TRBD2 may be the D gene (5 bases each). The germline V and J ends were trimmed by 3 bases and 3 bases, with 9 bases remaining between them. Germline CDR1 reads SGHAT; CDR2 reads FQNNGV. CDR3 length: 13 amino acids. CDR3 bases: TGTGCCAGCAGCTTGGGACCCCTCTACGAGCAGTACGTC. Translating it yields CASSLGPLYEQYV.

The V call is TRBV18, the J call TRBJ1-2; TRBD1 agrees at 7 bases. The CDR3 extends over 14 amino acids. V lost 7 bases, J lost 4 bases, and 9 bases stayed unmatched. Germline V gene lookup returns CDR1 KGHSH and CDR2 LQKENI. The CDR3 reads CASFPGQEPYGYTF. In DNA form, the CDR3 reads TGTGCCAGCTTCCCTGGACAGGAACCCTATGGCTACACCTTC. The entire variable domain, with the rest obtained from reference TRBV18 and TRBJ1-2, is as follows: NAGVMQNPRHLVRRRGQEARLRCSPMKGHSHVYWYRQLPEEGLKFMVYLQKENIIDESGMPKERFSAEFPKEGPSILRIQQVVRGDSAAYFCASFPGQEPYGYTFGSGTRLTVV.

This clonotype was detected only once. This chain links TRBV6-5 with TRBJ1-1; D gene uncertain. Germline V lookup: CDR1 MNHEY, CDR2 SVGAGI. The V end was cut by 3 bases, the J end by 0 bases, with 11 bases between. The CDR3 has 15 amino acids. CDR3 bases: TGTGCCAGCAGTTATCGTTCCGGGCTGAACACTGAAGCTTTCTTT. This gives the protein CASSYRSGLNTEAFF.

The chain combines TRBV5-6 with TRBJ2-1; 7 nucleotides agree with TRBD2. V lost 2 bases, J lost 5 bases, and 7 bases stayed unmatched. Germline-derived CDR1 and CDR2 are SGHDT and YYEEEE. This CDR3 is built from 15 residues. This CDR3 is CASSLLRERDNEQFF. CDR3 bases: TGTGCCAGCAGCTTATTGCGGGAGCGGGACAATGAGCAGTTCTTC.

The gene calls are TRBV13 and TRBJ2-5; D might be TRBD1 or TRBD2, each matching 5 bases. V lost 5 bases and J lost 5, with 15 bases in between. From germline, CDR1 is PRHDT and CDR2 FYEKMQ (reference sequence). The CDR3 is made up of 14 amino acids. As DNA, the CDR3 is TGTGCCAGCAGCCGCGATGGGGGTGGGGAGACCCAGTACTTC. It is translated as CASSRDGGGETQYF.

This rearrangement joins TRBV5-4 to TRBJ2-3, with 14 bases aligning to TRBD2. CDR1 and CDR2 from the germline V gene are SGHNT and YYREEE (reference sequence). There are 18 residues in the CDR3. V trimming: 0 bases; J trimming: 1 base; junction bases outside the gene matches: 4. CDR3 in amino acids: CASSLGTSGRIGTDTQYF. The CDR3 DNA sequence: TGTGCCAGCAGCTTGGGGACTAGCGGGAGGATCGGCACAGATACGCAGTATTTT.

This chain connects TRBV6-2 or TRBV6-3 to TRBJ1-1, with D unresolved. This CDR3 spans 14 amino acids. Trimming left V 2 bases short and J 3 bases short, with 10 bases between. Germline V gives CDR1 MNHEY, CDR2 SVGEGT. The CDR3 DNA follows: TGTGCCAGCAGTTACGAGCCAGCTTACACTGAAGCTTTCTTT. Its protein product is CASSYEPAYTEAFF.

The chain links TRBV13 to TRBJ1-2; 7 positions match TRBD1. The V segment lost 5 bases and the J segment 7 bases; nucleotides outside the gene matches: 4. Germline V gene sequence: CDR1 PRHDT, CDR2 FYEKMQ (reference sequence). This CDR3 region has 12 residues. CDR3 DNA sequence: TGTGCCAGCAGCGCGGGGACAGCTGGCTACACCTTC. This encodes CASSAGTAGYTF.